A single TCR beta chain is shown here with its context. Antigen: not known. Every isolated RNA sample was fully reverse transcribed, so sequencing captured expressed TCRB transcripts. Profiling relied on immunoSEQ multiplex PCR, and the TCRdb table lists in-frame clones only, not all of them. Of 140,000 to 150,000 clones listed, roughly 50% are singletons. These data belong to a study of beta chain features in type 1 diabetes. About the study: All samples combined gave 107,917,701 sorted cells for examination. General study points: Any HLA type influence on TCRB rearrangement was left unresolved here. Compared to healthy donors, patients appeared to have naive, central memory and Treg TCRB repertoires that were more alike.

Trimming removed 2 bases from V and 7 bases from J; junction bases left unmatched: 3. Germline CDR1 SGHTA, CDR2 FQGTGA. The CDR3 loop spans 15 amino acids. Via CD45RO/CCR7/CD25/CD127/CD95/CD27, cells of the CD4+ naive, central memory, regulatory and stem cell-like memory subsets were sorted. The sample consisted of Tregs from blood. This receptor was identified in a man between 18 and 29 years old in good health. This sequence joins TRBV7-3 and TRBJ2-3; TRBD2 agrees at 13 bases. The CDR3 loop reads CASSLGLAGENTQYF. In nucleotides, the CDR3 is TGTGCCAGCAGCTTAGGACTAGCGGGAGAGAATACGCAGTATTTT.